These T cell receptor beta chains were read from a single sample in a study of T-cell reconstitution after alpha-beta-depleted transplantation in children. TCRdb analysed the PCR reads with MiXCR anew, one entry per CDR3 protein. The sample has 280,000 or so distinct CDR3 sequences; roughly 11% are singletons. The starting material was peripheral blood, obtained 180 days after TCRalphabeta/CD19-depleted stem cell transplant. The receptors were gathered from a male patient aged 2-10 years who had a stem cell transplant for chronic granulomatous disease, so the T cells may come from the graft donor. The CDR3 runs from the conserved cysteine through the conserved F or W. A D gene is named only where the DNA matches it firmly. Rows give clone size only sometimes, using once, few, many, or a class for an expanded clone.

v_gene	len	abundance	j_gene	d_gene	CDR3aa	CDR3nt
TRBV20-1	13	many	TRBJ2-7	NA	CSPGGMSAYEQYF	TGCAGTCCCGGTGGGATGAGCGCCTACGAGCAGTACTTC
TRBV14	17	many	TRBJ2-2	TRBD2	CASSQDSTRGSHGELFF	TGTGCCAGCAGCCAAGATAGTACGCGCGGGAGCCACGGGGAGCTGTTTTTT
TRBV29-1	13	many	TRBJ2-7	NA	CSATYEGVYEQYF	TGCAGCGCAACGTACGAGGGGGTCTACGAGCAGTACTTC
TRBV12-3/TRBV12-4	13	many	TRBJ2-3	NA	CASSSRATDTQYF	TGTGCCAGCAGTTCCCGGGCCACAGATACGCAGTATTTT
TRBV20-1	10	many	TRBJ2-1	NA	CSAMLGEQFF	TGCAGTGCTATGCTGGGAGAGCAGTTCTTC
TRBV20-1	16	many	TRBJ2-5	NA	CSANSRRGEWEETQYF	TGCAGTGCTAACTCAAGAAGGGGGGAATGGGAAGAGACCCAGTACTTC
TRBV28	13	NA	TRBJ2-1	NA	CASERPPYNEQFF	TGTGCCAGCGAGCGGCCCCCTTACAATGAGCAGTTCTTC
TRBV7-2	15	many	TRBJ1-5	TRBD1	CASSLQDREGQPQHF	TGTGCCAGCAGCTTACAGGACAGGGAAGGCCAGCCCCAGCATTTT
TRBV7-2	20	few	TRBJ2-1	TRBD1	CASSPPPDRAEIRSYNEQFF	TGTGCCAGCAGCCCCCCCCCGGACAGGGCTGAAATTCGCTCCTACAATGAGCAGTTCTTC
TRBV6-5	16	many	TRBJ2-2	NA	CASSYSGAGNTGELFF	TGTGCCAGCAGTTACTCGGGGGCGGGAAACACCGGGGAGCTGTTTTTT
TRBV7-3	15	many	TRBJ2-2	NA	CASSFDGRNTGELFF	TGTGCCAGCAGCTTTGATGGACGGAACACCGGGGAGCTGTTTTTT
TRBV24-1	15	many	TRBJ1-3	NA	CARTEGCLSGNTIYF	TGTGCCAGAACCGAGGGATGCCTCTCTGGAAACACCATATATTTT
TRBV12-3/TRBV12-4	12	many	TRBJ2-1	TRBD2	CASSGLGNEQFF	TGTGCCAGCAGCGGACTAGGGAATGAGCAGTTCTTC
TRBV5-1	13	many	TRBJ1-1	TRBD1	CASSLDRGTEAFF	TGCGCCAGCAGCTTGGACAGGGGCACTGAAGCTTTCTTT
TRBV5-1	15	many	TRBJ1-6	TRBD1	CASSAWTGRNSPLHF	TGCGCCAGCAGCGCGTGGACAGGGCGAAATTCACCCCTCCACTTT
TRBV5-1	14	few	TRBJ2-1	NA	CASSLRDFAQEQFF	TGCGCCAGCAGCTTGCGGGACTTCGCCCAGGAGCAGTTCTTC
TRBV12-3/TRBV12-4	14	many	TRBJ2-5	TRBD2	CASMILAGEGTQYF	TGTGCCAGCATGATCTTAGCGGGGGAGGGGACCCAGTACTTC
TRBV7-2	14	many	TRBJ2-2	NA	CASSLDPLTGELFF	TGTGCCAGCAGCTTAGACCCCCTCACCGGGGAGCTGTTTTTT
TRBV5-4	14	NA	TRBJ2-7	NA	CASSVEASAYEQYF	TGTGCCAGCAGCGTGGAGGCTAGCGCCTACGAGCAGTACTTC
TRBV10-2	15	many	TRBJ2-4	NA	CASSDTGEAKNIQYF	TGCGCCAGCAGTGACACGGGAGAAGCCAAAAACATTCAGTACTTC
TRBV24-1	17	few	TRBJ1-2	TRBD1	CATSDSRDRRLDYGYTF	TGTGCCACCAGTGATTCCCGGGACAGACGCCTTGACTATGGCTACACCTTC
TRBV18	14	NA	TRBJ2-5	NA	CASSQTGHKETQYF	TGTGCCAGCTCACAAACAGGGCATAAGGAGACCCAGTACTTC
TRBV4-3	17	many	TRBJ2-3	TRBD2	CASSLGLAGVGTDTQYF	TGCGCCAGCAGCCTGGGACTAGCGGGAGTCGGGACAGATACGCAGTATTTT
TRBV28	14	many	TRBJ2-7	TRBD2	CASRLGGSSYEQYF	TGTGCCAGCAGGTTGGGCGGGAGTTCCTACGAGCAGTACTTC
TRBV27	15	many	TRBJ2-7	TRBD2	CASSSVLAGTYEQYF	TGTGCCAGCAGTTCGGTCCTAGCGGGTACCTACGAGCAGTACTTC
TRBV20-1	16	many	TRBJ2-7	NA	CSARDSNGLSLYEQYF	TGCAGTGCTAGAGATAGTAATGGACTGTCCCTCTACGAGCAGTACTTC
TRBV20-1	13	NA	TRBJ2-7	TRBD2	CSARPGGDHEQYF	TGCAGTGCTCGCCCGGGGGGGGACCACGAGCAGTACTTC
TRBV28	14	NA	TRBJ2-5	NA	CVSSFRGFQDTQYF	TGTGTCAGCAGTTTCAGGGGCTTCCAAGATACCCAGTACTTC
TRBV20-1	16	many	TRBJ2-2	TRBD2	CSARRGRSSYTGELFF	TGCAGTGCTAGGCGCGGGAGATCTTCCTACACCGGGGAGCTGTTTTTT
TRBV5-1	11	many	TRBJ2-5	NA	CASSYGQLQYF	TGCGCCAGCAGCTACGGACAGCTCCAGTACTTC
TRBV12-3/TRBV12-4	14	many	TRBJ2-5	NA	CASSLNPSVETQYF	TGTGCCAGCAGTTTAAATCCTAGCGTGGAGACCCAGTACTTC
TRBV4-3	16	many	TRBJ2-3	TRBD1	CASSRSPGTDTDTQYF	TGCGCCAGCAGCCGAAGCCCCGGGACAGACACAGATACGCAGTATTTT
TRBV3-1	16	many	TRBJ2-3	NA	CASSKGTLGGTDTQYF	TGTGCCAGCAGCAAGGGGACCCTCGGGGGCACAGATACGCAGTATTTT
TRBV3-1	15	many	TRBJ1-6	TRBD1	CASSVRDSYNSPLHF	TGTGCCAGCAGCGTAAGGGACAGCTATAATTCACCCCTCCACTTT
TRBV19	14	many	TRBJ2-1	NA	CASTQDYFGVEQFF	TGTGCCAGTACCCAGGACTATTTTGGGGTTGAGCAGTTCTTC
TRBV5-1	20	many	TRBJ2-2	TRBD2	CASSSHGLAKSGANTGELFF	TGCGCCAGCAGTAGTCATGGACTAGCGAAGAGTGGCGCGAACACCGGGGAGCTGTTTTTT
TRBV30	16	few	TRBJ2-3	TRBD2	CAWSTGLAGVVDTQYF	TGTGCCTGGAGTACGGGACTAGCGGGAGTTGTAGATACGCAGTATTTT
TRBV4-2	16	many	TRBJ2-7	NA	CASSQDPRGPAYEQYF	TGTGCCAGCAGCCAAGATCCACGGGGTCCCGCCTACGAGCAGTACTTC